The present TCR beta chain was sequenced within a study of response to subunit inactivated influenza vaccine. Broader study findings: T cells newly recruited by each seasonal influenza vaccination are few, the authors suggested.

The germline V and J ends were trimmed by 3 bases and 2 bases, with 17 bases remaining between them. The CDR3 runs 17 residues. Germline CDR1 is LGHNA and CDR2 is YSLEER. TCRdb used MiXCR to reprocess the RT-PCR reads, holding one entry per CDR3 protein. Found here are around 300,000 distinct CDR3 sequences, roughly 20% of them singletons; the top ten hold 10%. Remarks on this clonotype: Its antigen remains unknown.

This sequence joins TRBV4-3 and TRBJ2-1, with D perhaps TRBD1 (6 bases). The specimen was PBMCs from blood, collected about 20 months after vaccination. This clonotype originated in a man in his fifties or sixties who received an inactivated influenza vaccine. CDR3 coding DNA: TGCGCCAGCAGCCAGGGCGGGTGGCAGGGGACCTACAATGAGCAGTTCTTC. Amino acid sequence: CASSQGGWQGTYNEQFF.